Each of the 12 T cell receptor beta chains below was sequenced from the same sample in a study of shared clonotypes between healthy human individuals. TCRdb's copy holds only in-frame clones and misses some; the assay was immunoSEQ multiplex PCR. Altogether some 1,900,000 clones are present, about 95% being singletons, with the ten largest covering 0.9% to 1.5%. Only CD45RO-negative cells positively selected for CCR7 counted as naive CD8 cells, so terminally differentiated effector memory CD45RA+ cells were excluded. What was sequenced was naive CD8+ T cells sorted from blood. The receptors stem from a man younger than 35 in good health.

The V gene is TRBV7-2, the J gene TRBJ1-5, with 7 bases matching TRBD1. The germline V gene has CDR1 SGHTA and CDR2 FQGNSA. The V segment lost 1 base and the J segment 2 bases; nucleotides outside the gene matches: 8. The CDR3 loop spans 17 amino acids. The CDR3: CASSLVGQGGGNQPQHF. The CDR3 coding sequence is TGTGCCAGCAGCTTAGTGGGACAAGGGGGCGGCAATCAGCCCCAGCATTTT.

The gene calls are TRBV27 and TRBJ2-5; 7 bases fit TRBD2. This CDR3 has 15 amino acids. V lost 3 bases to trimming and J lost 1 base; unmatched junction nucleotides: 5. Germline values: CDR1 MNHEY, CDR2 SMNVEV (reference sequence). The CDR3 region is CASSLERDPQETQYF. The CDR3 DNA is TGTGCCAGCAGTTTGGAGCGGGACCCCCAAGAGACCCAGTACTTC.

This clone was recorded a few times. This rearrangement joins TRBV28 to TRBJ1-6, with D perhaps TRBD1 (5 bases). There are 15 residues in the CDR3. Germline lookup yields CDR1 MDHEN and CDR2 SYDVKM. Trimming took 7 bases from V and 5 from J, leaving 15 bases between them. The chain's CDR3 is CASTNWEGDNSPLHF. For the CDR3, the DNA is TGTGCCAGCACGAACTGGGAAGGGGATAATTCACCCCTCCACTTT. Looking up the rest from reference TRBV28 and TRBJ1-6 gives the full variable domain: DVKVTQSSRYLVKRTGEKVFLECVQDMDHENMFWYRQDPGLGLRLIYFSYDVKMKEKGDIPEGYSVSREKKERFSLILESASTNQTSMYLCASTNWEGDNSPLHFGNGTRLTVT.

On this clone: The sample has other DNA sequences that encode this CDR3 too. This chain connects TRBV10-3 to TRBJ2-7; 10 nucleotides line up with TRBD1. The germline gives CDR1 ENHRY, CDR2 SYGVKD. The CDR3 runs 14 residues. The V segment lost 2 bases and the J segment 4 bases; nucleotides outside the gene matches: 2. CDR3 sequence reads: CAISEPGQGYEQYF. CDR3 nucleotides: TGTGCCATCAGTGAGCCGGGACAGGGGTACGAGCAGTACTTC.

This clone was found once. CDR3 DNA: TGTGCCAGCAGTTTCGGCCCACCACCCTACGAGCAGTACTTC. This sequence encodes CASSFGPPPYEQYF. V and J are TRBV27 and TRBJ2-7, with D hard to call. The V gene's germline CDR1 is MNHEY and CDR2 SMNVEV (reference sequence). With 3 bases removed from V and 2 bases from J, the gap between germline ends came to 11 bases. This CDR3 contains 14 residues.

This clone was counted once. The V call is TRBV4-1, the J call TRBJ2-7; D unresolved. V gave up 2 bases and J gave up 3 bases, with 14 bases separating them. Germline V gene data show CDR1 as MGHRA and CDR2 as YSYEKL. The CDR3 spans 15 residues. For the CDR3, the DNA is TGCGCCAGCAGCCAATTGGGGATAGGAGACTACGAGCAGTACTTC. The encoded protein is CASSQLGIGDYEQYF.

The chain links TRBV27 to TRBJ2-2; TRBD1 agrees at 7 bases. CDR3 length: 14 residues. Per germline, CDR1 MNHEY and CDR2 SMNVEV (reference sequence). V was clipped by 7 bases and J by 1 base; unmatched bases: 3. The CDR3 region is CASKTGVNTGELFF. The CDR3 nucleotides read TGTGCCAGCAAAACAGGGGTGAACACCGGGGAGCTGTTTTTT.

The chain links TRBV5-1 to TRBJ2-2; 7 nucleotides line up with TRBD1. Germline assignment: CDR1 SGHRS and CDR2 YFSETQ. Trimming took 4 bases from V and 6 from J; bases not matched to a gene: 9. This CDR3 spans 15 amino acids. The CDR3 region is CASSPGQVSPGELFF. The CDR3 region has the DNA TGCGCCAGCAGCCCTGGACAGGTCTCCCCCGGGGAGCTGTTTTTT.

The chain uses TRBV25-1 and TRBJ1-2; no clear D. V shed 4 bases and J shed 8 bases, with 14 bases lying between them. In germline, CDR1 is MGHDK, CDR2 SYGVNS. The CDR3 contains 13 residues. CDR3 sequence reads: CASSALSGGGYTF. For the CDR3, the DNA is TGTGCCAGCAGTGCCCTTAGCGGCGGGGGCTACACCTTC.

The chain joins TRBV10-1 to TRBJ2-7; no clear D gene. V lost 4 bases, J lost 0 bases, and 10 bases lay in between. CDR3 length: 14 residues. Germline lookup yields CDR1 WNHNN and CDR2 SYGVQD (reference sequence). The CDR3 sequence is CASSASWNSYEQYF. The CDR3, as DNA: TGCGCCAGCAGTGCGTCGTGGAACTCCTACGAGCAGTACTTC.

The rearrangement joins TRBV4-1 to TRBJ2-1; maybe TRBD2 (5 bases). This CDR3 region has 13 residues. The V gene's germline CDR1 is MGHRA and CDR2 YSYEKL. V lost 3 bases and J 7 bases, leaving 10 bases between the germline ends. In nucleotides, the CDR3 is TGCGCCAGCAGCCAGGGAGTGGTAAATGAGCAGTTCTTC. Translating gives CASSQGVVNEQFF.

This chain connects TRBV9 to TRBJ2-5; 7 bases match TRBD1. Germline V lookup: CDR1 SGDLS, CDR2 YYNGEE. The J segment lost 6 bases and the V segment lost 0 bases, leaving 2 bases of the junction unmatched. This CDR3 spans 13 amino acids. The CDR3 coding sequence is TGTGCCAGCAGCGTAGCAGGGGGACAGACCCAGTACTTC. Its protein is CASSVAGGQTQYF.